This T cell receptor (beta chain) was obtained from a study of control samples from healthy donors and cancer patients. The CDR3 runs to 14 residues. V trimming: 4 bases; J trimming: 6 bases; junction bases outside the gene matches: 8. The V gene's germline CDR1 is MNHEY and CDR2 SVGAGI. Some clones are missing from TCRdb's copy, which holds only in-frame ones; the method was immunoSEQ multiplex PCR. This table holds about 110,000 clones, about 80% found once. This TCR was sampled from a man aged 18 to 35 in good health. The sequencing sample was made of blood. The gene calls are TRBV6-5 and TRBJ1-2, with 7 positions matching TRBD1. The CDR3: CASSFGQEGNGYTF. DNA of the CDR3: TGTGCCAGCAGTTTCGGACAGGAAGGGAATGGCTACACCTTC.